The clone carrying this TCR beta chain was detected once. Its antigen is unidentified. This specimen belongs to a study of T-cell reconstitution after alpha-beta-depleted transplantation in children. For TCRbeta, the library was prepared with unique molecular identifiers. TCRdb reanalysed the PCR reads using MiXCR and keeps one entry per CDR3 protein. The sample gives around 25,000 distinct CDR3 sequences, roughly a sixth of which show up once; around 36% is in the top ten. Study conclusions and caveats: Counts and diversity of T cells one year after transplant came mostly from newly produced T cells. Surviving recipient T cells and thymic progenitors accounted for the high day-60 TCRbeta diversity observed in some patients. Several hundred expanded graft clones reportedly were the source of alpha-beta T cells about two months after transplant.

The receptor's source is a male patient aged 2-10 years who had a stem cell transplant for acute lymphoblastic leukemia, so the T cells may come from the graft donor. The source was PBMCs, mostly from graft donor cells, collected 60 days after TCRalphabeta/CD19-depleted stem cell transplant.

For the CDR3, the DNA is TGTGCCAGCAGTTTAGAAGATCCAGGGGGCAATAACTATGGCTACACCTTC. It codes for CASSLEDPGGNNYGYTF. The chain couples TRBV27 to TRBJ1-2; 8 bases align to TRBD1. CDR1 is MNHEY and CDR2 is SMNVEV in the germline V gene (reference sequence). With V trimmed by 2 bases and J by 1 base, 9 bases remained unmatched. CDR3 length: 17 residues.